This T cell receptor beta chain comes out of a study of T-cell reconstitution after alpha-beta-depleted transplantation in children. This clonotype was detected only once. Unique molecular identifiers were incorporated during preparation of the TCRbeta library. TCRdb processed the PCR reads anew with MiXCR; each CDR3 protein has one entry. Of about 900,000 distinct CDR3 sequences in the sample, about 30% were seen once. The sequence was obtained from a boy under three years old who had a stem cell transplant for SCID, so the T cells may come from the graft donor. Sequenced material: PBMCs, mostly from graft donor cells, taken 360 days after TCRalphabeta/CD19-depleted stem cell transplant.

The CDR3 here is CASSQIRGKNIQYF. The CDR3 DNA reads TGTGCCAGCAGCCAAATCAGGGGGAAAAACATTCAGTACTTC. The gene calls are TRBV7-9 and TRBJ2-4; 7 bases align to TRBD1. The J segment lost 4 bases and the V segment lost 5 bases, leaving 5 bases of the junction unmatched. Germline V lookup: CDR1 SEHNR, CDR2 FQNEAQ (reference sequence). The CDR3 has 14 amino acids.